These 22 T cell receptor beta chains were all obtained from the same sample, sequenced in a study of human T cells and chemical hapten exposure. One entry per CDR3 protein, called by TCRdb with MiXCR from the RACE reads. This table has approximately 350,000 distinct CDR3 sequences, about 6.9% appearing once. Time point indicated: patch test 2, 6 weeks after DPC sensitization. Treatment reported: therapeutic diphenylcyclopropenone sensitization with weekly scalp DPC. The material sequenced was whole blood, taken in connection with sensitization to the hapten diphenylcyclopropenone (DPC). These receptors all come from a woman under 30 with alopecia areata. Some clones in this sample may be carry-over from other donors' samples.

The chain combines TRBV7-9 with TRBJ2-1; D is uncertain. The CDR3 is 14 amino acids. The V end was cut by 6 bases, the J end by 4 bases, with 13 bases between. Per the germline V gene, CDR1 is SEHNR and CDR2 is FQNEAQ (reference sequence). The CDR3 region is CASSYKTAYNEQFF. The CDR3 nucleotides read TGTGCCAGCAGTTATAAAACAGCTTACAATGAGCAGTTCTTC.

This chain links TRBV10-3 with TRBJ1-2; 8 bases are shared with TRBD1. This CDR3 spans 13 amino acids. V trimming: 8 bases; J trimming: 4 bases; junction bases outside the gene matches: 6. Germline loops: CDR1 ENHRY, CDR2 SYGVKD. CDR3 amino acids: CAIGGQALYGYTF. The DNA of the CDR3 is TGTGCCATCGGGGGACAGGCACTCTATGGCTACACCTTC.

The chain joins TRBV11-3 to TRBJ2-1; D is possibly TRBD1 or TRBD2 (5 bases each). Germline CDR1 SGHNT, CDR2 YENEEA. The CDR3 contains 15 residues. V was trimmed by 5 bases and J by 4 bases, leaving 15 bases between them. The CDR3 DNA follows: TGTGCCAGCAGCCCAGGGCGGGTTGGGTACAATGAGCAGTTCTTC. Translation gives CASSPGRVGYNEQFF.

In this sample, this clonotype turned up a few times. The chain couples TRBV6-2 or TRBV6-3 to TRBJ1-1, with D hard to call. This CDR3 contains 12 residues. CDR1 is MNHEY, CDR2 SVGEGT, per germline. Trimming took off 8 bases at V and 5 bases at J, with 12 bases between the two ends. The CDR3 DNA is TGTGCCAGCGAGAGGCTGGGGACTGAAGCTTTCTTT. It specifies CASERLGTEAFF.

J is TRBJ1-3 and V is TRBV3-1; 7 bases align to TRBD1. V gave up 1 base and J gave up 8 bases; unmatched junction bases: 11. The CDR3 has 16 amino acids. The germline CDR1 and CDR2 sequences are LGHDT and YNNKEL (reference sequence). The CDR3 bases are TGTGCCAGCAGCCAAGCACCGACAGGGACTTCGGACACCATATATTTT. This encodes CASSQAPTGTSDTIYF.

Turning to this clonotype: Being one base from a much bigger clone, this may be a read error. In this CDR3 the conserved last residue, phenylalanine or tryptophan, is missing, so a read error is likely. The chain combines TRBV3-1 with TRBJ2-3, with D unresolved. Trimming removed 0 bases at V and 4 bases at J, with 8 bases between. The CDR3 covers 14 residues. The V gene's germline CDR1 is LGHDT and CDR2 YNNKEL (reference sequence). The DNA of the CDR3 is TGTGCCAGCAGCCAAGATGATGGAGCAGATACGCAGTATTCT. This codes for CASSQDDGADTQYS.

The table lists this clonotype with many counts. The rearrangement joins TRBV7-2 to TRBJ1-2, with TRBD1 matching 7 bases. The junction had 13 bases not matched to a gene; V was cut back by 1 base and J by 8 bases. The CDR3 extends over 16 amino acids. The germline V gene has CDR1 SGHTA and CDR2 FQGNSA. In nucleotides, the CDR3 is TGTGCCAGCAGCTTAGGCCTGGACAGGCGGCGGCGAGGCTACACCTTC. The encoded protein is CASSLGLDRRRRGYTF.

This clonotype has only a few counts. The chain links TRBV4-1 to TRBJ2-1, with D maybe TRBD2 (6 bases). Trimming removed 10 bases from V and 0 bases from J, with 10 bases in between. Germline assignment: CDR1 MGHRA and CDR2 YSYEKL. This CDR3 comprises 13 residues. The CDR3 DNA sequence: TGCGCCACGGGGAGGTCCTCCTACAATGAGCAGTTCTTC. It translates to CATGRSSYNEQFF.

This clonotype was seen a few times. The rearrangement joins TRBV6-1 to TRBJ2-3; TRBD2 agrees at 9 bases. V was clipped by 6 bases and J by 2 bases; unmatched bases: 6. The CDR3 loop spans 15 amino acids. The V gene's germline CDR1 is MNHNS and CDR2 SASEGT. The CDR3 spells CASRASGALTDTQYF. The CDR3 DNA reads as TGTGCCAGCAGAGCTAGCGGGGCCCTCACAGATACGCAGTATTTT.

At least ten counts were recorded for this clonotype. The chain couples TRBV10-3 to TRBJ2-2; tentatively, D is TRBD1 (5 bases). Germline loops: CDR1 ENHRY, CDR2 SYGVKD. CDR3 length: 14 amino acids. Trimming took 6 bases from V and 5 from J, leaving 13 bases between them. The CDR3 is CAISPPQVTGELFF. Here the CDR3 DNA reads TGTGCCATCAGCCCCCCACAGGTGACCGGGGAGCTGTTTTTT.

A few counts support this clonotype. The chain couples TRBV6-5 to TRBJ2-3, with D possibly being TRBD1 or TRBD2 (6 bases each). The CDR3 extends over 16 amino acids. Per germline, CDR1 MNHEY and CDR2 SVGAGI. V was cut by 0 bases and J by 4 bases, with 14 bases left in between. CDR3 bases: TGTGCCAGCAGTTACTCGATAGGAGGGGGGCCAGATACGCAGTATTTT. Translated, it gives CASSYSIGGGPDTQYF.

This clonotype was seen ten or more times. This chain connects TRBV3-1 to TRBJ1-5; D not certain. This CDR3 has 12 amino acids. Trimming shortened V by 3 bases and J by 7 bases, and 7 bases separated the two germline ends. CDR1 and CDR2 (germline): LGHDT, YNNKEL (reference sequence). CDR3 nucleotides: TGTGCCAGCAGCCATGGTGAGCAGCCCCAGCATTTT. Protein: CASSHGEQPQHF. Combining the CDR3 with reference TRBV3-1 and TRBJ1-5 gives the whole variable domain DTAVSQTPKYLVTQMGNDKSIKCEQNLGHDTMYWYKQDSKKFLKIMFSYNNKELIINETVPNRFSPKSPDKAHLNLHINSLELGDSAVYFCASSHGEQPQHFGDGTRLSIL.

The chain has TRBV7-9 and TRBJ1-4; the D is unclear. The V end was cut by 3 bases, the J end by 3 bases, with 8 bases between. The germline CDR1 and CDR2 sequences are SEHNR and FQNEAQ (reference sequence). CDR3 length: 14 amino acids. The CDR3 DNA is TGTGCCAGCAGCTTTGTCCGAGCTAATGAAAAACTGTTTTTT. Protein: CASSFVRANEKLFF.

This clonotype was counted a few times. This rearrangement joins TRBV28 to TRBJ2-7; TRBD1 agrees at 7 bases. The J segment lost 2 bases and the V segment lost 7 bases, leaving 8 bases of the junction unmatched. The CDR3 has 14 amino acids. Germline V gene sequence: CDR1 MDHEN, CDR2 SYDVKM. Written as DNA, the CDR3 is TGTGCCAGCACTACCCCCGGGACAGCCTACGAGCAGTACTTC. Amino acids: CASTTPGTAYEQYF.

This clonotype was counted at least ten times. This chain joins TRBV6-6 and TRBJ2-7; TRBD2 agrees at 8 bases. The germline V gene encodes CDR1 MNHNY and CDR2 SVGAGI (reference sequence). J lost 7 bases, V lost 0 bases, and 8 bases had no gene match. This CDR3 spans 15 amino acids. The CDR3 DNA reads as TGTGCCAGCAGTTACTCCGTGGGACTAGGAGGAGAGCAGTACTTC. Protein sequence: CASSYSVGLGGEQYF.

In this sample, this clonotype turned up many times. The J gene is TRBJ2-5, the V gene TRBV29-1; a possible D gene is TRBD2 (6 bases). The V gene lost 6 bases and the J gene lost 5 bases, with 10 bases spanning the gap. CDR3 length: 11 residues. In germline, CDR1 is SQVTM, CDR2 ANQGSEA. CDR3 loop: CSVNGGETQYF. The CDR3 region has the DNA TGCAGCGTAAATGGAGGGGAGACCCAGTACTTC.

This clonotype was found many times. The chain combines TRBV5-6 with TRBJ2-1; D is ambiguous. The V end was cut by 0 bases, the J end by 6 bases, with 7 bases between. This CDR3 contains 13 residues. Germline V gene sequence: CDR1 SGHDT, CDR2 YYEEEE. CDR3 nucleotide sequence: TGTGCCAGCAGCTTGGAAGGGATCAATGAGCAGTTCTTC. Its protein product is CASSLEGINEQFF.

In this sample, this clonotype turned up many times. The rearrangement joins TRBV5-1 to TRBJ1-4, with TRBD1 identical over 7 bases. This CDR3 spans 14 amino acids. Germline-derived CDR1 and CDR2 are SGHRS and YFSETQ. Losses at the gene ends were 0 bases for V and 12 bases for J; bases not matched to a gene: 8. The CDR3, as DNA: TGCGCCAGCAGCTTGGGGAACAGGGGCGAACAACTGTTTTTT. Translation gives CASSLGNRGEQLFF.

This clonotype has a handful of counts. This chain's CDR3 is CASSGTISYNEQFF. Written as DNA, the CDR3 is TGTGCCAGCAGTGGGACTATTTCCTACAATGAGCAGTTCTTC. The chain has TRBV6-2 or TRBV6-3 and TRBJ2-1; 7 bases line up with TRBD2. The V segment lost 5 bases and the J segment 1 base; nucleotides outside the gene matches: 2. The CDR3 length is 14 residues. Germline V gives CDR1 MNHEY, CDR2 SVGEGT.

This clonotype occurred many times. The genes are TRBV6-5 and TRBJ2-7, with D possibly being TRBD2 (6 bases). Germline V gives CDR1 MNHEY, CDR2 SVGAGI. This CDR3 has 14 amino acids. The V end lost 8 bases, the J end lost 2 bases, and 16 bases lay between the germline ends. The CDR3: CASENRGSAYEQYF. As DNA, the CDR3 is TGTGCCAGCGAAAACCGGGGGAGCGCCTACGAGCAGTACTTC.

The V gene is TRBV6-2 or TRBV6-3, the J gene TRBJ2-3; no reliable D call. The germline V gene has CDR1 MNHEY and CDR2 SVGEGT. Trimming took 8 bases from V and 5 from J, leaving 11 bases between them. This CDR3 contains 12 residues. As DNA, the CDR3 is TGTGCCAGCGGAATTCGAGGAGATACGCAGTATTTT. Translation: CASGIRGDTQYF.

The table lists this clonotype with a few counts. V is TRBV29-1 and J is TRBJ2-1; the match to TRBD2 covers 10 bases. With V trimmed by 7 bases and J by 7 bases, 7 bases remained unmatched. Germline V CDR1 and CDR2: SQVTM, ANQGSEA. CDR3 length equals 13 residues. The DNA of the CDR3 is TGCAGCGCCAGCGGGGGGGCTTCGAATGAGCAGTTCTTC. It specifies CSASGGASNEQFF.